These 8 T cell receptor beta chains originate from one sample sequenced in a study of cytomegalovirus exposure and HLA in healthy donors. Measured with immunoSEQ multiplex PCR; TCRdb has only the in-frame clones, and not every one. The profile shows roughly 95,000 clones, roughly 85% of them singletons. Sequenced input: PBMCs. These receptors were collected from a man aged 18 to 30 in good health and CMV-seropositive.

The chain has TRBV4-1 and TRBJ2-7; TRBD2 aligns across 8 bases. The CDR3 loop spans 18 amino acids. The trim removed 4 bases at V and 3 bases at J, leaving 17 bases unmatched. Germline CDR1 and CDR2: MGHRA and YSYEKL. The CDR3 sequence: CASSPTSGRPGSSYEQYF. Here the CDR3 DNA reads TGCGCCAGCAGCCCCACAAGCGGGAGACCCGGCAGCAGCTACGAGCAGTACTTC.

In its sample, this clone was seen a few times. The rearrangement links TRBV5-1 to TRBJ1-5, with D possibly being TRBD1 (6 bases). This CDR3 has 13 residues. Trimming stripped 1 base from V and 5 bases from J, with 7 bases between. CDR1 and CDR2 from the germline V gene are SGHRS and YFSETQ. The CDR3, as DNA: TGCGCCAGCAGCTTGTCAGGGGATCAGCCCCAGCATTTT. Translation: CASSLSGDQPQHF.

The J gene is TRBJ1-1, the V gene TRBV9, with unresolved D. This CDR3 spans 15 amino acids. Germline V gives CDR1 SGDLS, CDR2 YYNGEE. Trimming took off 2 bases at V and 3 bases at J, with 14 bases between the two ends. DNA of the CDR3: TGTGCCAGCAGCGTTATGGAGGCCGTTTACACTGAAGCTTTCTTT. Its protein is CASSVMEAVYTEAFF.

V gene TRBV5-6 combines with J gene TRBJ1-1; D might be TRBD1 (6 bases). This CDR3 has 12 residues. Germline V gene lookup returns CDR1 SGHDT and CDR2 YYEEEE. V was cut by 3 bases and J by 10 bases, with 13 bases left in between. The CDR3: CASSSTGGGAFF. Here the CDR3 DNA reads TGTGCCAGCAGCTCAACGGGGGGCGGAGCTTTCTTT.

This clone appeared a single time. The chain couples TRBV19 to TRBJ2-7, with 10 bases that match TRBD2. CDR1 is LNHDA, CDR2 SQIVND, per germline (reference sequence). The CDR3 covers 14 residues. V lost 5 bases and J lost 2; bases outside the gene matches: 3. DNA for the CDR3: TGTGCCAGTAGTGCCGGACTAGCGGCCTACGAGCAGTACTTC. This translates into CASSAGLAAYEQYF.

In DNA, the CDR3 is TGTGCCAGCAGTTCCCTAGCGGGAGGGCAAGAGACCCAGTACTTC. It specifies CASSSLAGGQETQYF. The chain uses TRBV28 and TRBJ2-5, with 12 positions matching TRBD2. V gave up 4 bases and J gave up 2 bases; unmatched junction bases: 2. The CDR3 consists of 15 residues. CDR1 is MDHEN and CDR2 is SYDVKM in the germline V gene.

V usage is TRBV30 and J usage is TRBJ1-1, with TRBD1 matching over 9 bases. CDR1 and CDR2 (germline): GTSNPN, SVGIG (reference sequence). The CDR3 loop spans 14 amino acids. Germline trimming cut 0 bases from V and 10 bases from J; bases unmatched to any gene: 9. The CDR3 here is CAWSVNWDRDGAFF. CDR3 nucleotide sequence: TGTGCCTGGAGTGTAAACTGGGACAGGGATGGAGCTTTCTTT.

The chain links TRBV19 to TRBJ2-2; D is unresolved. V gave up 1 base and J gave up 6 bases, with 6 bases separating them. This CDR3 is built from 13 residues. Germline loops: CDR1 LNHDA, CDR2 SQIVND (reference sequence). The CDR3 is CASSIAGSGELFF. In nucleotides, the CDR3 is TGTGCCAGTAGTATAGCAGGATCCGGGGAGCTGTTTTTT. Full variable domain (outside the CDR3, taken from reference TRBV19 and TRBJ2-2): DGGITQSPKYLFRKEGQNVTLSCEQNLNHDAMYWYRQDPGQGLRLIYYSQIVNDFQKGDIAEGYSVSREKKESFPLTVTSAQKNPTAFYLCASSIAGSGELFFGEGSRLTVL.